This T cell receptor (beta chain) originates from a study of cytomegalovirus exposure and HLA in healthy donors. Findings and caveats of the study: Researchers reported from a later analysis that most CMV-associated TCR beta chains appeared HLA-restricted. Compared with the roughly 700-donor mean, an Asian-associated ancestry cluster reportedly had fewer N-insertions, according to a later analysis. It was reported that the classifier diagnosed cytomegalovirus status with high specificity and sensitivity in both the original and validation cohorts.

V was cut by 2 bases and J by 1 base, with 12 bases left in between. Germline CDR1 MNHNY, CDR2 SVGAGI (reference sequence). The CDR3 is made up of 16 amino acids. Comments on this clone: Its antigen is as yet unknown.

The PCR used 60 Vbeta and 13 Jbeta primers. Libraries were prepared by immunoSEQ multiplex PCR; TCRdb keeps only in-frame clonotypes and omits some of them. This sample has about 200,000 clones; 80% to 85% occur once, and the top ten carry 1.7%. The sequence was obtained from a woman aged 18-29 years in good health and CMV-seronegative. Material for sequencing was PBMCs. The chain employs TRBV6-6 and TRBJ1-5; D not certain. As DNA, the CDR3 is TGTGCCAGCAGTTACCCGACCCCAGGAAGCAATCAGCCCCAGCATTTT. Translation: CASSYPTPGSNQPQHF.